Listed below are T cell receptor beta chains from one sample, sequenced in a study of shared clonotypes between healthy human individuals. The table came from immunoSEQ multiplex PCR; TCRdb's copy has only in-frame clones and leaves some out. This table has roughly 2.1 million clones, about 93% appearing once. The material sequenced was naive CD8+ T cells from PBMCs. These receptors were taken from a man aged 18 to 29 in good health. Some clones in this sample may be carry-over from other donors' samples. Both conserved end residues are part of each CDR3. Fields, in order: J gene, clone size, V gene, D gene, CDR3 protein, CDR3 DNA. The D gene is left open where the match is weak. The size field is filled for only some rows; it gives once, few, many or a size class.

j_gene: TRBJ2-5; abundance: once; v_gene: TRBV19; d_gene: -; CDR3aa: CASRARGGETQYF; CDR3nt: TGTGCCAGTAGGGCCAGGGGGGGAGAGACCCAGTACTTC
j_gene: TRBJ2-1; abundance: -; v_gene: TRBV29-1; d_gene: TRBD2; CDR3aa: CSVGTGRLIDEQFF; CDR3nt: TGCAGCGTTGGTACCGGGAGGCTGATCGATGAGCAGTTCTTC
j_gene: TRBJ1-1; abundance: -; v_gene: TRBV19; d_gene: -; CDR3aa: CASTFTGNTEAFF; CDR3nt: TGTGCCAGTACCTTCACTGGGAACACTGAAGCTTTCTTT
j_gene: TRBJ1-3; abundance: -; v_gene: TRBV9; d_gene: -; CDR3aa: CASSGRTSEARPRRDTIYF; CDR3nt: TGTGCCAGCAGCGGGAGAACAAGCGAAGCGAGGCCGCGACGGGACACCATATATTTT
j_gene: TRBJ2-7; abundance: -; v_gene: TRBV7-9; d_gene: TRBD1; CDR3aa: CASNDRGTYEQYF; CDR3nt: TGTGCCAGCAACGACAGGGGGACCTACGAGCAGTACTTC
j_gene: TRBJ2-2; abundance: -; v_gene: TRBV28; d_gene: TRBD2; CDR3aa: CASSFYAMPRLAGEAANTGELFF; CDR3nt: TGTGCCAGCAGTTTCTACGCGATGCCCCGACTAGCGGGAGAAGCAGCGAACACCGGGGAGCTGTTTTTT
j_gene: TRBJ2-7; abundance: -; v_gene: TRBV6-5; d_gene: TRBD2; CDR3aa: CASSFREGRYEQYF; CDR3nt: TGTGCCAGCAGTTTTCGGGAGGGCCGATACGAGCAGTACTTC
j_gene: TRBJ2-5; abundance: -; v_gene: TRBV27; d_gene: -; CDR3aa: CASSLSSYSQETQYF; CDR3nt: TGTGCCAGCAGTTTATCGAGCTACTCCCAAGAGACCCAGTACTTC
j_gene: TRBJ2-7; abundance: once; v_gene: TRBV28; d_gene: TRBD1; CDR3aa: CASSPYRGWEQYF; CDR3nt: TGTGCCAGCAGTCCTTACAGGGGTTGGGAGCAGTACTTC
j_gene: TRBJ2-7; abundance: -; v_gene: TRBV9; d_gene: TRBD1; CDR3aa: CASSRGTAAYEQYF; CDR3nt: TGTGCCAGCAGCAGGGGGACAGCCGCCTACGAGCAGTACTTC
j_gene: TRBJ1-1; abundance: -; v_gene: TRBV5-1; d_gene: -; CDR3aa: CASSSAGSLNTEAFF; CDR3nt: TGCGCCAGCAGCTCGGCGGGATCTTTGAACACTGAAGCTTTCTTT
j_gene: TRBJ1-2; abundance: -; v_gene: TRBV6-5; d_gene: -; CDR3aa: CASSYQGRDGYTF; CDR3nt: TGTGCCAGCAGTTACCAGGGAAGGGATGGCTACACCTTC
j_gene: TRBJ1-1; abundance: -; v_gene: TRBV25-1; d_gene: -; CDR3aa: CASSEGYGGRTEAFF; CDR3nt: TGTGCCAGCAGTGAGGGTTACGGGGGGCGAACTGAAGCTTTCTTT
j_gene: TRBJ2-7; abundance: -; v_gene: TRBV7-6; d_gene: TRBD1; CDR3aa: CASSLMGQGTYEQYF; CDR3nt: TGTGCCAGCAGCTTGATGGGACAGGGGACCTACGAGCAGTACTTC
j_gene: TRBJ2-7; abundance: -; v_gene: TRBV5-4; d_gene: TRBD2; CDR3aa: CASSRLAGVYVEQYF; CDR3nt: TGTGCCAGCAGCAGACTAGCGGGAGTCTACGTTGAGCAGTACTTC
j_gene: TRBJ2-7; abundance: -; v_gene: TRBV6-4; d_gene: -; CDR3aa: CASSPAFGAYEQYF; CDR3nt: TGTGCCAGCAGTCCGGCATTCGGCGCCTACGAGCAGTACTTC
j_gene: TRBJ2-5; abundance: -; v_gene: TRBV28; d_gene: TRBD2; CDR3aa: CASSSRRLAKETQYF; CDR3nt: TGTGCCAGCAGTTCCCGACGACTAGCAAAAGAGACCCAGTACTTC
j_gene: TRBJ2-7; abundance: -; v_gene: TRBV13; d_gene: -; CDR3aa: CASSPAGSSYEQYF; CDR3nt: TGTGCCAGCAGCCCGGCGGGGAGCTCCTACGAGCAGTACTTC
j_gene: TRBJ2-7; abundance: -; v_gene: TRBV11-2; d_gene: -; CDR3aa: CASSPRSRAALYEQYF; CDR3nt: TGTGCCAGCAGCCCGCGGAGTAGAGCGGCCCTTTACGAGCAGTACTTC
j_gene: TRBJ2-1; abundance: -; v_gene: TRBV7-9; d_gene: -; CDR3aa: CASSLGAGISYNEQFF; CDR3nt: TGTGCCAGCAGCTTAGGTGCGGGAATTTCCTACAATGAGCAGTTCTTC
j_gene: TRBJ2-7; abundance: -; v_gene: TRBV27; d_gene: -; CDR3aa: CASSFLGSSYEQYF; CDR3nt: TGTGCCAGCAGTTTTCTGGGCTCATCCTACGAGCAGTACTTC
j_gene: TRBJ1-4; abundance: -; v_gene: TRBV14; d_gene: TRBD1; CDR3aa: CASSNNRGPEKLFF; CDR3nt: TGTGCCAGCAGCAATAACAGGGGGCCTGAAAAACTGTTTTTT
j_gene: TRBJ2-2; abundance: -; v_gene: TRBV29-1; d_gene: TRBD2; CDR3aa: CSVVVAGERNTGELFF; CDR3nt: TGCAGCGTTGTAGTAGCGGGAGAGAGGAACACCGGGGAGCTGTTTTTT
j_gene: TRBJ2-7; abundance: -; v_gene: TRBV28; d_gene: TRBD1; CDR3aa: CASSDGQGVNEQYF; CDR3nt: TGTGCCAGCAGCGACGGACAGGGGGTTAACGAGCAGTACTTC
j_gene: TRBJ2-7; abundance: -; v_gene: TRBV13; d_gene: -; CDR3aa: CASSEAGSYEQYF; CDR3nt: TGTGCCAGCTCCGAGGCGGGGTCCTACGAGCAGTACTTC
j_gene: TRBJ2-7; abundance: once; v_gene: TRBV30; d_gene: TRBD1; CDR3aa: CAWSVKYRGEQYF; CDR3nt: TGTGCCTGGAGTGTAAAATACAGGGGCGAGCAGTACTTC
j_gene: TRBJ1-1; abundance: -; v_gene: TRBV25-1; d_gene: -; CDR3aa: CASSVGNTEAFF; CDR3nt: TGTGCCAGCAGTGTAGGGAACACTGAAGCTTTCTTT
j_gene: TRBJ1-1; abundance: -; v_gene: TRBV28; d_gene: TRBD1; CDR3aa: CASSPPEGATEAFF; CDR3nt: TGTGCCAGCAGCCCTCCCGAGGGGGCCACTGAAGCTTTCTTT
j_gene: TRBJ2-5; abundance: -; v_gene: TRBV2; d_gene: TRBD2; CDR3aa: CASKGLAGRRETQYF; CDR3nt: TGTGCCAGCAAAGGACTAGCGGGTAGGAGGGAGACCCAGTACTTC
j_gene: TRBJ1-6; abundance: -; v_gene: TRBV27; d_gene: -; CDR3aa: CASSFGAGTYNSPLHF; CDR3nt: TGTGCCAGCAGTTTCGGGGCAGGGACCTATAATTCACCCCTCCACTTT
j_gene: TRBJ2-7; abundance: -; v_gene: TRBV29-1; d_gene: TRBD1; CDR3aa: CSGGQGYEQYF; CDR3nt: TGCAGCGGGGGACAGGGATACGAGCAGTACTTC
j_gene: TRBJ2-5; abundance: -; v_gene: TRBV19; d_gene: -; CDR3aa: CASSIYAGETQYF; CDR3nt: TGTGCCAGTAGTATCTACGCCGGGGAGACCCAGTACTTC
j_gene: TRBJ1-2; abundance: -; v_gene: TRBV27; d_gene: TRBD1; CDR3aa: CASRPLTGDGYTF; CDR3nt: TGTGCCAGCAGACCCCTGACAGGGGACGGCTACACCTTC
j_gene: TRBJ1-3; abundance: -; v_gene: TRBV14; d_gene: -; CDR3aa: CASSRLDYTSGNTIYF; CDR3nt: TGTGCCAGCAGCCGACTGGATTACACCTCTGGAAACACCATATATTTT
j_gene: TRBJ1-4; abundance: -; v_gene: TRBV7-9; d_gene: -; CDR3aa: CASSLARDEKLFF; CDR3nt: TGTGCCAGCAGCTTAGCCAGGGATGAAAAACTGTTTTTT
j_gene: TRBJ1-1; abundance: -; v_gene: TRBV7-3; d_gene: -; CDR3aa: CASSLTAGNTEAFF; CDR3nt: TGTGCCAGCAGCTTAACGGCGGGGAACACTGAAGCTTTCTTT
j_gene: TRBJ1-5; abundance: -; v_gene: TRBV2; d_gene: -; CDR3aa: CASSEGYSNQPQHF; CDR3nt: TGTGCCAGCAGTGAGGGTTATAGCAATCAGCCCCAGCATTTT
j_gene: TRBJ1-1; abundance: once; v_gene: TRBV28; d_gene: -; CDR3aa: CASSRLYWGNTEAFF; CDR3nt: TGTGCCAGCAGCCGACTGTATTGGGGAAACACTGAAGCTTTCTTT
j_gene: TRBJ2-1; abundance: -; v_gene: TRBV29-1; d_gene: -; CDR3aa: CSAPSLAHYNEQFF; CDR3nt: TGCAGCGCACCTTCGCTAGCGCACTACAATGAGCAGTTCTTC
j_gene: TRBJ1-4; abundance: -; v_gene: TRBV7-8; d_gene: -; CDR3aa: CASSQKRGRANEKLFF; CDR3nt: TGTGCCAGCAGCCAAAAAAGAGGGAGAGCTAATGAAAAACTGTTTTTT